The next 30 T cell receptor beta chains were all read from a single sample in a study of blood T cell repertoires in COVID-19. Assay: immunoSEQ multiplex PCR; the TCRdb copy retains only in-frame clones and omits some. The data show about 430,000 clones, 75% to 90% seen once. Sequenced sample: PBMCs or T cells enriched from blood (not recorded which). These receptors were collected from a man aged 30 to 45 who had recovered from COVID-19.

The rearrangement joins TRBV5-1 to TRBJ1-5; D not resolved. This CDR3 is built from 15 residues. Between the trimmed V and J ends, which lost 5 bases and 1 base, there was a span of 13 bases. CDR1 and CDR2 (germline): SGHRS, YFSETQ. CDR3 bases: TGCGCCAGCAGTGAGGAGGGTCTAAGCAATCAGCCCCAGCATTTT. It translates to CASSEEGLSNQPQHF.

The chain couples TRBV10-3 to TRBJ2-7; TRBD2 matches at 11 bases. This CDR3 comprises 15 residues. After removal of 6 bases from V and 0 bases from J, the junction contained 4 bases not matched to a gene. Looked up from germline, CDR1 is ENHRY and CDR2 is SYGVKD. CDR3 nucleotides: TGTGCCATCAGGACTAGCGGGACGTCCTCCTACGAGCAGTACTTC. Protein product: CAIRTSGTSSYEQYF.

This CDR3 is CASTLDGAGVTEAFF. CDR3 DNA: TGTGCCAGTACCCTCGATGGGGCAGGGGTCACTGAAGCTTTCTTT. The chain is built from TRBV19 and TRBJ1-1; TRBD1 might be the D (6 bases). CDR1 and CDR2 (germline): LNHDA, SQIVND (reference sequence). Trimming took off 7 bases at V and 4 bases at J, with 19 bases between the two ends. The CDR3 is made up of 15 amino acids.

The chain is built from TRBV5-5 and TRBJ2-7; D gene unclear. The CDR3 covers 13 residues. In germline, CDR1 is SGHKS, CDR2 YYEKEE (reference sequence). Trimming took off 1 base at V and 3 bases at J, with 8 bases between the two ends. The CDR3 sequence is CASSLTVDYEQYF. CDR3 DNA: TGTGCCAGCAGCTTGACAGTCGACTACGAGCAGTACTTC.

This rearrangement joins TRBV25-1 to TRBJ2-1; TRBD2 matches 7 bases. This CDR3 has 16 amino acids. Germline CDR1 MGHDK, CDR2 SYGVNS. V lost 1 base to trimming and J lost 0 bases; unmatched junction nucleotides: 3. DNA for the CDR3: TGTGCCAGCAGTGAATGGGCTAGCGGCTCCTACAATGAGCAGTTCTTC. Translating gives CASSEWASGSYNEQFF.

The rearrangement joins TRBV7-6 to TRBJ2-3; tentatively, D is TRBD2 (5 bases). The V and J ends lost 5 bases and 7 bases respectively, with 10 bases between them. Germline-derived CDR1 and CDR2 are SGHVS and FNYEAQ. The CDR3 runs to 12 residues. The CDR3: CASSAGWNTQYF. The CDR3, as DNA: TGTGCCAGCAGCGCGGGCTGGAATACGCAGTATTTT.

The rearrangement links TRBV28 to TRBJ2-5; possibly TRBD1 for D (5 bases). Looked up from germline, CDR1 is MDHEN and CDR2 is SYDVKM. The CDR3 covers 15 residues. The V and J ends lost 3 bases and 5 bases respectively, with 16 bases between them. The CDR3 DNA reads TGTGCCAGCAGTTTGCGTGGCAGGGCTAAGGAGACCCAGTACTTC. Its translation is CASSLRGRAKETQYF.

This rearrangement joins TRBV14 to TRBJ1-2; 9 nucleotides match TRBD1. V lost 4 bases and J lost 5; bases outside the gene matches: 5. Germline CDR1 and CDR2: SGHDN and FVKESK. CDR3 length: 14 amino acids. The chain's CDR3 is CASSPLGTGYGYTF. In DNA form, the CDR3 reads TGTGCCAGCAGCCCCCTTGGGACAGGGTATGGCTACACCTTC.

V and J are TRBV7-9 and TRBJ2-1; D perhaps matches TRBD1 (5 bases). The V gene lost 0 bases and the J gene lost 0 bases, with 18 bases spanning the gap. Germline V CDR1 and CDR2: SEHNR, FQNEAQ (reference sequence). The CDR3 is made up of 19 amino acids. The CDR3 here is CASSLALGLGPSSYNEQFF. CDR3 bases: TGTGCCAGCAGCTTAGCGTTGGGGCTTGGGCCTAGCTCCTACAATGAGCAGTTCTTC.

The J gene is TRBJ2-1, the V gene TRBV6-5, with D perhaps TRBD1 (5 bases). From germline, CDR1 is MNHEY and CDR2 SVGAGI. The V end was cut by 5 bases, the J end by 10 bases, with 18 bases between. CDR3 length: 14 amino acids. Here the CDR3 reads CASSPLLGAREQFF. The DNA for the CDR3 is TGTGCCAGCAGTCCCCTCCTAGGGGCAAGAGAGCAGTTCTTC.

The V and J genes are TRBV3-1 (or the pseudogene TRBV3-2) and TRBJ1-6, with 7 positions matching TRBD1. Looked up from germline, CDR1 is LGHDT and CDR2 is YNNKEL (reference sequence). CDR3 length: 15 amino acids. The J segment lost 7 bases and the V segment lost 5 bases, leaving 8 bases of the junction unmatched. The CDR3 DNA reads as TGTGCCAGCAGCACCCAGGGGGTCGAAAATTCACCCCTCCACTTT. Amino acid sequence: CASSTQGVENSPLHF.

The chain recombines TRBV12-3 or TRBV12-4 with TRBJ1-2; D gene uncertain. The V gene lost 6 bases and the J gene lost 5 bases, with 13 bases spanning the gap. This CDR3 spans 13 amino acids. The CDR3 sequence: CASSFQAGYGYTF. DNA for the CDR3: TGTGCCAGCAGCTTCCAGGCGGGGTATGGCTACACCTTC.

The DNA for the CDR3 is TGTGCTAGTGCCGCGTGGAACGGGGCCTACGAGCAGTACTTC. Protein product: CASAAWNGAYEQYF. This rearrangement joins TRBV12-5 to TRBJ2-7; possibly TRBD2 for D (5 bases). This CDR3 has 14 amino acids. The V gene's germline CDR1 is LGHNT and CDR2 FRNRAP. With 7 bases removed from V and 2 bases from J, the gap between germline ends came to 15 bases. Looking up the rest from reference TRBV12-5 and TRBJ2-7 gives the full variable domain: DARVTQTPRHKVTEMGQEVTMRCQPILGHNTVFWYRQTMMQGLELLAYFRNRAPLDDSGMPKDRFSAEMPDATLATLKIQPSEPRDSAVYFCASAAWNGAYEQYFGPGTRLTVT.

This chain connects TRBV6-5 to TRBJ1-1; D is ambiguous. Germline V CDR1 and CDR2: MNHEY, SVGAGI. Trimming left V 5 bases short and J 4 bases short, with 14 bases between. This CDR3 is 14 amino acids long. The DNA of the CDR3 is TGTGCCAGCAGTCCCGGTCGGGGTAGCACTGAAGCTTTCTTT. It yields the protein CASSPGRGSTEAFF.

This rearrangement joins TRBV30 to TRBJ1-1, with D unresolved. This CDR3 is built from 11 residues. V was trimmed by 3 bases and J by 5 bases, leaving 7 bases between them. Germline V CDR1 and CDR2: GTSNPN, SVGIG (reference sequence). This CDR3 is CAWSLPTEAFF. In DNA form, the CDR3 reads TGTGCCTGGAGCCTTCCGACTGAAGCTTTCTTT.

This clone was seen just once. The rearrangement joins TRBV7-9 to TRBJ1-2; the D gene is possibly TRBD1 (6 bases). The germline gives CDR1 SEHNR, CDR2 FQNEAQ (reference sequence). The V end was cut by 0 bases, the J end by 2 bases, with 13 bases between. The CDR3 loop spans 16 amino acids. The CDR3 spells CASSLAQQGVNYGYTF. In nucleotides, the CDR3 is TGTGCCAGCAGCTTAGCGCAACAGGGCGTCAACTATGGCTACACCTTC.

The chain uses TRBV10-3 and TRBJ2-3; 8 positions agree with TRBD1. Germline values: CDR1 ENHRY, CDR2 SYGVKD. This CDR3 has 15 amino acids. The ends lost 6 bases at V and 2 bases at J; junction bases unmatched: 7. The CDR3 spells CAISPGQALTDTQYF. DNA for the CDR3: TGTGCCATCAGCCCGGGACAGGCCCTCACAGATACGCAGTATTTT.

This chain links TRBV18 with TRBJ2-7; possible D gene TRBD2, 5 bases. Per germline, CDR1 KGHSH and CDR2 LQKENI. There are 13 residues in the CDR3. The V gene lost 3 bases and the J gene lost 6 bases, with 12 bases spanning the gap. CDR3 in amino acids: CASSPGLEIEQYF. The CDR3 DNA is TGTGCCAGCTCACCTGGACTCGAGATCGAGCAGTACTTC. The full variable domain, with the rest looked up from reference TRBV18 and TRBJ2-7, is NAGVMQNPRHLVRRRGQEARLRCSPMKGHSHVYWYRQLPEEGLKFMVYLQKENIIDESGMPKERFSAEFPKEGPSILRIQQVVRGDSAAYFCASSPGLEIEQYFGPGTRLTVT.

This chain joins TRBV10-3 and TRBJ1-3, with a tentative D call TRBD1 (6 bases). This CDR3 is built from 14 residues. CDR1 and CDR2 from the germline V gene are ENHRY and SYGVKD. V was pared by 5 bases and J by 2 bases, with 10 bases between. The CDR3: CAISSGTTGNTIYF. The CDR3 coding sequence is TGTGCCATCAGTTCCGGGACAACTGGAAACACCATATATTTT.

The rearrangement uses TRBV12-3 or TRBV12-4 and TRBJ2-7; 9 bases agree with TRBD1. The ends lost 6 bases at V and 4 bases at J; junction bases unmatched: 4. There are 13 residues in the CDR3. Here the CDR3 reads CASSPGQGYEQYF. CDR3 bases: TGTGCCAGCAGCCCGGGACAGGGATACGAGCAGTACTTC.

The rearrangement joins TRBV28 to TRBJ1-5; 8 bases are a match to TRBD1. With 3 bases clipped from V and 5 bases from J, the junction kept 3 bases outside the gene matches. The germline V gene encodes CDR1 MDHEN and CDR2 SYDVKM. The CDR3 extends over 14 amino acids. CDR3 loop: CASSFDRGDQPQHF. The CDR3, as DNA: TGTGCCAGCAGTTTCGACAGGGGAGATCAGCCCCAGCATTTT. The full variable domain, with the rest looked up from reference TRBV28 and TRBJ1-5, is DVKVTQSSRYLVKRTGEKVFLECVQDMDHENMFWYRQDPGLGLRLIYFSYDVKMKEKGDIPEGYSVSREKKERFSLILESASTNQTSMYLCASSFDRGDQPQHFGDGTRLSIL.

As DNA, the CDR3 is TGCGCCAGCAGCCAACCGGGAAGAGGAGGAAACACCATATATTTT. Translation: CASSQPGRGGNTIYF. The chain has TRBV4-1 and TRBJ1-3; D is unresolved. V was clipped by 2 bases and J by 4 bases, with 12 bases between them. The CDR3 runs to 15 residues. The germline gives CDR1 MGHRA, CDR2 YSYEKL.

This rearrangement joins TRBV28 to TRBJ1-6, with TRBD1 identical over 10 bases. The trim removed 6 bases at V and 5 bases at J, leaving 4 bases unmatched. The CDR3 contains 15 residues. Germline V lookup: CDR1 MDHEN, CDR2 SYDVKM. The CDR3 loop reads CASRAGQGHNSPLHF. The CDR3 region has the DNA TGTGCCAGCAGGGCGGGACAGGGGCATAATTCACCCCTCCACTTT.

J is TRBJ2-2 and V is TRBV7-2; weak D call: TRBD2 (5 bases). The germline V gene has CDR1 SGHTA and CDR2 FQGNSA. The ends were cut back, 5 bases at V and 5 bases at J, with 12 bases in the middle. The length of the CDR3 is 14 residues. The CDR3 spells CASSRGALTGELFF. The CDR3 region has the DNA TGTGCCAGCAGCCGGGGAGCCTTGACCGGGGAGCTGTTTTTT. Full variable domain (rest looked up from reference TRBV7-2 and TRBJ2-2): GAGVSQSPSNKVTEKGKDVELRCDPISGHTALYWYRQSLGQGLEFLIYFQGNSAPDKSGLPSDRFSAERTGGSVSTLTIQRTQQEDSAVYLCASSRGALTGELFFGEGSRLTVL.

The J gene is TRBJ2-2, the V gene TRBV27; 7 positions match TRBD2. Germline V CDR1 and CDR2: MNHEY, SMNVEV (reference sequence). The CDR3 is made up of 14 amino acids. With 6 bases clipped from V and 4 bases from J, the junction kept 5 bases outside the gene matches. The CDR3 region has the DNA TGTGCCAGCAGCTGGGACTACCGCACCGGGGAGCTGTTTTTT. It is translated as CASSWDYRTGELFF.

This chain joins TRBV5-1 and TRBJ2-2, with D possibly matching TRBD2 (7 bases). Germline CDR1 SGHRS, CDR2 YFSETQ. This CDR3 region has 16 residues. V was trimmed by 4 bases and J by 4 bases, leaving 17 bases between them. DNA of the CDR3: TGCGCCAGCAGCCCGACGGGGGGCGCGGGCACCGGGGAGCTGTTTTTT. Translation gives CASSPTGGAGTGELFF. Based on the CDR3 plus reference TRBV5-1 and TRBJ2-2, the full variable domain is KAGVTQTPRYLIKTRGQQVTLSCSPISGHRSVSWYQQTPGQGLQFLFEYFSETQRNKGNFPGRFSGRQFSNSRSEMNVSTLELGDSALYLCASSPTGGAGTGELFFGEGSRLTVL.

For this clone: Germline and junction disagree at one end, which may indicate a read error. The chain has TRBV24-1 and TRBJ2-1; weak D call: TRBD2 (6 bases). Germline V gives CDR1 KGHDR, CDR2 SFDVKD. The length of the CDR3 is 13 residues. This chain's CDR3 is CATSVGGNHEQFF. The CDR3 coding sequence is TGTGCCACAAGTGTAGGAGGGAACCATGAGCAGTTCTTC.

This chain uses TRBV7-8 with TRBJ1-1; D might be TRBD1 (6 bases). The V gene lost 1 base and the J gene lost 3 bases, with 12 bases spanning the gap. CDR1 is SGHVS and CDR2 is FQNEAQ in the germline V gene. The length of the CDR3 is 15 residues. The CDR3 bases are TGTGCCAGCAGCTTAGTGGGCAGGGGCCACACTGAAGCTTTCTTT. It translates to CASSLVGRGHTEAFF.

The rearrangement links TRBV5-4 to TRBJ2-5, with 12 bases aligning to TRBD2. The V and J ends lost 0 bases and 1 base, in that order; junction bases with no gene match: 7. The germline CDR1 and CDR2 sequences are SGHNT and YYREEE (reference sequence). There are 18 residues in the CDR3. The CDR3 here is CASSLAFGLAGPQETQYF. DNA for the CDR3: TGTGCCAGCAGCTTGGCGTTTGGACTAGCGGGGCCCCAAGAGACCCAGTACTTC.

The rearrangement uses TRBV6-5 and TRBJ2-7, with a possible D match to TRBD2 (5 bases). Germline CDR1 MNHEY, CDR2 SVGAGI. V was pared by 11 bases and J by 1 base, with 12 bases between. The CDR3 spans 12 residues. The CDR3, as DNA: TGTGCCTCGATGGGGAGTTCCTACGAGCAGTACTTC. This gives the protein CASMGSSYEQYF.